This note documents a single T cell receptor (beta chain) sequence. The data belong to a study of blood T cell repertoires in COVID-19. Looking at the study overall: Italy, Spain and the United States were the sources of the convalescent and acute COVID-19 samples.

This CDR3 spans 16 amino acids. Between the trimmed V and J ends, which lost 1 base and 2 bases, there was a span of 14 bases. Looked up from germline, CDR1 is SGHRS and CDR2 is YFSETQ. Profiling relied on immunoSEQ multiplex PCR, and the TCRdb table lists in-frame clones only, not all of them. Of around 300,000 clones listed, nearly 90% are singletons. The receptor was isolated from a man younger than 35 with active or convalescent COVID-19. Sequencing was done on a sample of peripheral blood. This chain links TRBV5-1 with TRBJ2-3; D possibly corresponds to TRBD1 (6 bases). The CDR3 DNA reads as TGCGCCAGCAGCTTGAACCCCCAGGGGCTCACAGATACGCAGTATTTT. Its translation is CASSLNPQGLTDTQYF.